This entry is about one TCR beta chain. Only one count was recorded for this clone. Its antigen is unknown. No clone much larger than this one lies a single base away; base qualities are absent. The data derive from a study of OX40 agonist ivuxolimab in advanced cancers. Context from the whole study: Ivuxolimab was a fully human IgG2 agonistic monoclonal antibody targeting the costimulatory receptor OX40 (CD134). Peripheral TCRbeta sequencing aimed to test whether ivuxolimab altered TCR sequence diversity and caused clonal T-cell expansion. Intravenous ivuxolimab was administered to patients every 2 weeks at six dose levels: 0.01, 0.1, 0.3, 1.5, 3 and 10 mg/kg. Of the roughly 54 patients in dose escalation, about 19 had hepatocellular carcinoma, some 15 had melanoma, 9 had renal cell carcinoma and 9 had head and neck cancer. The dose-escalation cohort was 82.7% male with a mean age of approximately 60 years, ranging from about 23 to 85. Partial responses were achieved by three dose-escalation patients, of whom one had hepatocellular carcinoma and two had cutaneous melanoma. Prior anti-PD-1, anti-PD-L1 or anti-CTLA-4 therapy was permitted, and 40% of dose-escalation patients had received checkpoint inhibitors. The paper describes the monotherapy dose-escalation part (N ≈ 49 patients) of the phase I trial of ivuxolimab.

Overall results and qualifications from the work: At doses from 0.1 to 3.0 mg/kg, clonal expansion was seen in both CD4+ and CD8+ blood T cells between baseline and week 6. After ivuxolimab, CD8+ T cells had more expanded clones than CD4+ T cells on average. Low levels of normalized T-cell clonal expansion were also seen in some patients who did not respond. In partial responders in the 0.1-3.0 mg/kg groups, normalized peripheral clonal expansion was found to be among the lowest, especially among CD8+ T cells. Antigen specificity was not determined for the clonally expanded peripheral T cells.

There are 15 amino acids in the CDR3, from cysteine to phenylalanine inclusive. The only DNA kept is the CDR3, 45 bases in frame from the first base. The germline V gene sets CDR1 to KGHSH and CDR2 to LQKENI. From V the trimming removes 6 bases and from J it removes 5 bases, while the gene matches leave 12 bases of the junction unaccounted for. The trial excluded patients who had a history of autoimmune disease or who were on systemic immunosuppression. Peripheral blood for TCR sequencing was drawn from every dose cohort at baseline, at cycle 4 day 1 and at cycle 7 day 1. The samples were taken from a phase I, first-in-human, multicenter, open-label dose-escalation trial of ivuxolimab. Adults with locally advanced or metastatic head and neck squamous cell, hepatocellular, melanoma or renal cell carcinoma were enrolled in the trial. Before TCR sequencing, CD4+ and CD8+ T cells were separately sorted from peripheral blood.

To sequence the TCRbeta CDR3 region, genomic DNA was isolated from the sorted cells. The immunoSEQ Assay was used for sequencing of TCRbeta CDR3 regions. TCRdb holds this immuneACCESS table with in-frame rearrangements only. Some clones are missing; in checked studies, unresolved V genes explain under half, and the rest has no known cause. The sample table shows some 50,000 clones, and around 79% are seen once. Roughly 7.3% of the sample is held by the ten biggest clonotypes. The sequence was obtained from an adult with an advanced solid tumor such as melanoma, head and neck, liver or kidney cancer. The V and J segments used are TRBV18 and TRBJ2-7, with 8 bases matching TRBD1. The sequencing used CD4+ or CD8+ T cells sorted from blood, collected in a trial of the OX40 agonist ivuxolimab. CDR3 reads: CASSLQGGPGDEQYF. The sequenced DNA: TGTGCCAGCTCCCTACAGGGGGGCCCAGGTGACGAGCAGTACTTC.